A single sample gave rise to the 9 T cell receptor beta chains below, sequenced in a study of blood T cell repertoires in COVID-19. Here immunoSEQ multiplex PCR was the method, and the copy in TCRdb shows in-frame clones only, minus some. Of some 150,000 clones listed, about 90% are singletons. What was sequenced was peripheral blood. These receptors were collected from a man aged 50 to 59 who had recovered from COVID-19.

The chain links TRBV4-2 to TRBJ1-1; D gene uncertain. The CDR3 covers 14 residues. The V end lost 1 base, the J end lost 1 base, and 7 bases lay between the germline ends. Germline lookup yields CDR1 LGHNA and CDR2 YNFKEQ. CDR3 bases: TGTGCCAGCAGCCAAGTATCGGGGAACACTGAAGCTTTCTTT. Amino acid sequence: CASSQVSGNTEAFF.

The gene calls are TRBV15 and TRBJ2-7, with 9 nucleotides matching TRBD2. Trimming took 0 bases from V and 7 from J; bases not matched to a gene: 7. This CDR3 has 15 amino acids. CDR1 and CDR2 from the germline V gene are LNHNV and YYDKDF (reference sequence). The CDR3 sequence is CATSRDLSGGGEQYF. The CDR3 DNA reads TGTGCCACCAGCAGAGATCTTAGCGGGGGCGGTGAGCAGTACTTC.

The chain recombines TRBV2 with TRBJ1-4; D is possibly TRBD1 (5 bases). Germline CDR1 is SNHLY and CDR2 is FYNNEI. This CDR3 contains 16 residues. V dropped 5 bases and J dropped 3 bases, with 16 bases sitting between them. The CDR3 sequence: CASSTNLGAANEKLFF. CDR3 coding DNA: TGTGCCAGCAGTACTAATTTAGGGGCGGCTAATGAAAAACTGTTTTTT.

The rearrangement joins TRBV7-8 to TRBJ2-3; 7 bases are shared with TRBD1. V lost 5 bases to trimming and J lost 1 base; unmatched junction nucleotides: 9. The CDR3 extends over 16 amino acids. Germline V gene sequence: CDR1 SGHVS, CDR2 FQNEAQ. CDR3 DNA: TGTGCCAGCAGCCCTAGGACAGGAGACCGCACAGATACGCAGTATTTT. This encodes CASSPRTGDRTDTQYF.

In the case of this clone: At one of its ends the junction is not consistent with the germline gene, which may arise from a read error. The chain recombines TRBV6-5 with TRBJ1-1; 7 bases match TRBD1. The V gene's germline CDR1 is MNHEY and CDR2 SVGAGI. The CDR3 has 12 residues. The CDR3 is CASGYRGNEAFF. The DNA of the CDR3 is TGTGCCAGCGGTTACAGGGGAAACGAAGCTTTCTTT.

This chain connects TRBV19 to TRBJ2-2, with 7 nucleotides matching TRBD1. CDR1 is LNHDA and CDR2 is SQIVND in the germline V gene (reference sequence). The ends lost 7 bases at V and 1 base at J; junction bases unmatched: 15. The CDR3 loop spans 18 amino acids. The chain's CDR3 is CASISRILGGLNTGELFF. The CDR3 DNA sequence: TGTGCCAGTATTTCCCGTATCCTAGGGGGCTTGAACACCGGGGAGCTGTTTTTT.

In the case of this clone: The sample holds other DNA sequences that translate to the same CDR3. The rearrangement uses TRBV5-4 and TRBJ1-1; maybe TRBD1 (6 bases). There are 14 residues in the CDR3. Germline CDR1 SGHNT, CDR2 YYREEE (reference sequence). V lost 0 bases to trimming and J lost 0 bases, with 6 bases between them. The CDR3 DNA reads TGTGCCAGCAGCTTGGACAGGGTGAACACTGAAGCTTTCTTT. Residues: CASSLDRVNTEAFF.

In its sample, this clone was seen many times. CDR3 bases: TGTGCCAGCAGTGACGCGGGGGGGGGCACAGATACGCAGTATTTT. Its protein product is CASSDAGGGTDTQYF. The J gene is TRBJ2-3, the V gene TRBV6-4; 9 nucleotides align to TRBD2. Trimming at V came to 2 bases and at J to 1 base, leaving 1 base not matched to a gene. Germline CDR1 is MRHNA and CDR2 is SNTAGT. This CDR3 comprises 15 residues.

J is TRBJ1-2 and V is TRBV7-9; 9 nucleotides line up with TRBD1. The CDR3 spans 16 residues. CDR1 and CDR2 from the germline V gene are SEHNR and FQNEAQ (reference sequence). V was clipped by 4 bases and J by 4 bases; unmatched bases: 10. The CDR3 loop reads CASSWAGQGLGYGYTF. The CDR3 nucleotides are TGTGCCAGCAGCTGGGCCGGACAGGGGTTGGGCTATGGCTACACCTTC.